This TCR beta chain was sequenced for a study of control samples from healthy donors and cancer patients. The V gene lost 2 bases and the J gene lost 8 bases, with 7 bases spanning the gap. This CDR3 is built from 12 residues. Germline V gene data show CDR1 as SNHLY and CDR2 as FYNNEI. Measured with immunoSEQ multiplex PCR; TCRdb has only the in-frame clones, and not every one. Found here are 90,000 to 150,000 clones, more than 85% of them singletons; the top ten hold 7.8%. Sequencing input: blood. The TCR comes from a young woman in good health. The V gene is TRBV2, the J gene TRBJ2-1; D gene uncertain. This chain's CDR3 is CASSERVYEQFF. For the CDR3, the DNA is TGTGCCAGCAGTGAAAGGGTGTATGAGCAGTTCTTC.